This T cell receptor beta chain was identified during a study of blood T cell repertoires in COVID-19 (dated by TCRdb to about 2020). For context, the study as a whole: Samples covering the acute and convalescent phases of COVID-19 were provided by collaborators in the United States, Italy and Spain. The material from the prospective study consisted of cDNA or gDNA derived from T cells, B-cell-depleted T cells, or PBMCs. Subjects who had been exposed to COVID-19, were actively infected with it, or had recovered from it provided the deeply sampled blood TCRbeta repertoires that made up the dataset. The repertoires were released in a freely available public database intended as a resource for research on the immune response to SARS-CoV-2. Samples came from the ongoing ImmuneRACE study (first 160 participants) plus 1,254 subjects from 6 global collaborators. A de-identified subject ID, COVID-19 status, age in years and sex were almost always included in the sample metadata. Where HLA class I and class II types were available, the types were taken from metadata supplied by the sample provider, not from assay-based typing. Study-level results and caveats: The quantity of clinical and demographic metadata differed by source and by participant and was supplied without curation.

TCRbeta CDR3 regions were amplified from genomic DNA by means of the immunoSEQ Assay, a bias-controlled multiplex PCR. The original methods were these. Within the assay, amplification of reference gene primers was used to estimate how many nucleated cells each sample contained. To quantify the absolute abundance of each unique TCRbeta CDR3 rearrangement, sequence reads were collapsed and filtered. For each sample, productive Simpson clonality was calculated as the square root of Simpson's diversity index over productive rearrangements. TCRdb stores this immuneACCESS table with in-frame sequences only. Part of the clones is absent; in the studies checked, under half of the shortfall reflects unresolved V genes, and no reason is known for the rest. That table gives V, J and clone size, and the DNA gave D and trimming. The sample profile shows approximately 390,000 clones; approximately 86% of them were found once. 2% to 2.5% of the sample is held by the ten biggest clonotypes.

In its sample, this clone was seen a few times. The clone's antigen remains unknown. No much larger clone is present one base from it, and per-base qualities are unavailable. Looking up the germline V gene yields CDR1 SGDLS and CDR2 YYNGEE. Trimming accounts for 4 bases at V and 1 base at J, while the number of junction bases matched to no gene is 5. CDR3 length: 16 amino acids, cysteine to phenylalanine. Kept here is only the CDR3 DNA, which spans 48 bases and is read in frame from base 1. Participants in the prospective study were enrolled through a virtual design, were aged roughly 18 to 100 years, and lived in fewer than 30 United States geographic areas. Cohort assignment in the prospective study relied on participant-reported clinical history from a screening survey and a study questionnaire. Each participant in the prospective study had whole blood, serum and a nasopharyngeal or oropharyngeal swab collected by mobile phlebotomists. Participants in the prospective study had the option to provide additional blood draws and questionnaires over a roughly 2-month period. Prospective study blood samples were shipped either frozen or at room temperature before DNA extraction.

The receptor comes from a woman aged 40 to 55 with acute COVID-19. Sequenced sample: PBMCs or T cells enriched from blood (not recorded which). Rearrangement joined TRBV9 to TRBJ1-3; the central 10 bases match TRBD1. The DNA reads as follows: TGTGCCAGCAGCAGCTGGACAGGGGGGTCTGGAAACACCATATATTTT. Translated, it reads CASSSWTGGSGNTIYF.